Each of the 21 T cell receptor beta chains below was sequenced from the same sample in a study of CD8 T cells in ankylosing spondylitis. Using its own MiXCR run on the 5' RACE reads, TCRdb lists one record per CDR3 protein. This sample has about 390,000 distinct CDR3 sequences, with approximately 20% found just once. The antigens for these receptors are not known. The study's findings and limits: A motif of eight or nine highly homologous TCR beta variants was seen as apparently characteristic of ankylosing spondylitis blood.

Specimen: blood, either unsorted or a sorted T cell fraction (not recorded which). The receptors come from a male donor with ankylosing spondylitis.

In this sample, this clonotype turned up a few times. This chain links TRBV25-1 with TRBJ2-1; 8 bases align to TRBD2. Germline-derived CDR1 and CDR2 are MGHDK and SYGVNS. CDR3 length equals 15 residues. V shed 1 base and J 8 bases; nucleotides not matched to a gene: 7. CDR3 loop: CASSEFGLAGHEQFF. For the CDR3, the DNA is TGTGCCAGCAGTGAATTCGGACTAGCCGGCCATGAGCAGTTCTTC.

In this sample, this clonotype turned up once. V usage is TRBV6-5 and J usage is TRBJ1-5, with D hard to call. The CDR3 has 15 amino acids. The germline V gene encodes CDR1 MNHEY and CDR2 SVGAGI. V lost 6 bases to trimming and J lost 0 bases, with 12 bases between them. CDR3 residues: CASRYLADSNQPQHF. CDR3 sequence (DNA): TGTGCCAGCAGGTACCTTGCGGATAGCAATCAGCCCCAGCATTTT.

This clonotype came up a few times. J is TRBJ2-1 and V is TRBV2; maybe TRBD2 (6 bases). The V end was cut by 7 bases, the J end by 4 bases, with 14 bases between. This CDR3 is 14 amino acids long. CDR1 and CDR2 (germline): SNHLY, FYNNEI. CDR3 sequence (DNA): TGTGCCAGCAATTTCGAGCGGGCGTACAATGAGCAGTTCTTC. The encoded protein is CASNFERAYNEQFF.

There are a few counts of this clonotype. The J gene is TRBJ2-1, the V gene TRBV4-3, with D perhaps TRBD2 (6 bases). Trimming stripped 1 base from V and 7 bases from J, with 20 bases between. CDR1 is LGHNA, CDR2 YSLEER, per germline. There are 17 residues in the CDR3. The CDR3 reads CASSQGIDGSLINEQFF. CDR3 nucleotide sequence: TGCGCCAGCAGCCAAGGAATTGACGGGAGTTTGATAAATGAGCAGTTCTTC.

This clonotype was seen a few times. The chain recombines TRBV7-2 with TRBJ2-4; D gene unclear. Trimming left V 4 bases short and J 0 bases short, with 10 bases between. From germline, CDR1 is SGHTA and CDR2 FQGNSA. There are 15 residues in the CDR3. The CDR3 nucleotides are TGTGCCAGCAGCTCCCCCTCCCTAGCCAAAAACATTCAGTACTTC. Translated, it gives CASSSPSLAKNIQYF.

This clonotype was observed a handful of times. CDR3 in amino acids: CASSPLGQDYGYTF. CDR3 DNA: TGTGCCAGCAGCCCTCTGGGACAGGACTATGGCTACACCTTC. The chain is built from TRBV28 and TRBJ1-2; TRBD1 matches at 8 bases. The V gene end was trimmed by 6 bases and the J gene end by 3 bases; junction bases not matched to a gene: 6. Germline V CDR1 and CDR2: MDHEN, SYDVKM. The CDR3 totals 14 residues.

This chain joins TRBV3-1 and TRBJ1-2; TRBD1 might be the D (5 bases). V lost 1 base to trimming and J lost 8 bases, with 14 bases between them. Germline V gene lookup returns CDR1 LGHDT and CDR2 YNNKEL (reference sequence). The CDR3 extends over 14 amino acids. The CDR3 nucleotides are TGTGCCAGCAGCCAAGCAGGGAGGCGGCGAGGCTACACCTTC. Its translation is CASSQAGRRRGYTF.

This clonotype was picked up a small number of times. An end of the junction does not agree with germline; a read error may underlie this. V and J are TRBV7-7 and TRBJ2-1; D call uncertain. From germline, CDR1 is SSHAT and CDR2 FNYEAQ (reference sequence). There are 14 residues in the CDR3. CDR3 sequence reads: CASSPSDRYNEQFF. The CDR3 DNA reads as TGTGCTAGCAGCCCCAGCGACCGGTACAATGAGCAGTTCTTC.

This clonotype has ten or more counts. This sequence joins TRBV6-1 and TRBJ1-5; no definite D call. There are 17 residues in the CDR3. Per germline, CDR1 MNHNS and CDR2 SASEGT. Trimming pared 5 bases from V and 0 bases from J, leaving 17 bases between. CDR3 nucleotides: TGTGCCAGCAGTCAGAACCGACAAGGATATAGCAATCAGCCCCAGCATTTT. Translation gives CASSQNRQGYSNQPQHF.

This clonotype appeared a few times. The chain employs TRBV11-3 and TRBJ2-2, with a possible D match to TRBD2 (5 bases). CDR1 and CDR2 from the germline V gene are SGHNT and YENEEA. Trimming stripped 8 bases from V and 6 bases from J, with 10 bases between. The CDR3 has 12 amino acids. CDR3 DNA: TGTGCCAGCGGGAGACGAGCCGGGGAGCTGTTTTTT. It translates to CASGRRAGELFF.

The table lists this clonotype with many counts. The genes are TRBV20-1 and TRBJ2-2; D not resolved. Germline CDR1 DFQATT, CDR2 SNEGSKA (reference sequence). The CDR3 loop spans 12 amino acids. The germline V and J ends were trimmed by 3 bases and 9 bases, with 11 bases remaining between them. CDR3 nucleotides: TGCAGTGCTAGTGCTATAGGGAGGGAGCTGTTTTTT. It codes for CSASAIGRELFF.

This clonotype was observed many times. The chain recombines TRBV4-1 with TRBJ1-2; the D gene is possibly TRBD1 (5 bases). Germline V gene sequence: CDR1 MGHRA, CDR2 YSYEKL. The CDR3 is made up of 14 amino acids. The ends were cut back, 0 bases at V and 3 bases at J, with 8 bases in the middle. CDR3 sequence (DNA): TGCGCCAGCAGCCAAGACTGGGACCACTATGGCTACACCTTC. Encoded protein: CASSQDWDHYGYTF.

The rearrangement links TRBV7-2 to TRBJ2-7, with D hard to call. The ends were cut back, 1 base at V and 2 bases at J, with 15 bases in the middle. This CDR3 spans 16 amino acids. CDR1 is SGHTA, CDR2 FQGNSA, per germline. This chain's CDR3 is CASSLGGLRAAYEQYF. The CDR3 DNA reads TGTGCCAGCAGCTTAGGAGGTCTCAGAGCTGCCTACGAGCAGTACTTC.

This clonotype was detected a few times. The chain has TRBV21-1 and TRBJ2-1; the table's D call of TRBD2 was not tested on the DNA. TRBV21-1 is termed a pseudogene. The CDR3 length is 16 residues. In nucleotides, the CDR3 is TGTGCCAGCAGCGCGCGAGGGCCGAGCTCCTACAATGAGCAGTTCTTC. Encoded protein: CASSARGPSSYNEQFF.

The V gene is TRBV18, the J gene TRBJ1-2; TRBD1 is a possible D gene (5 bases). The CDR3 is made up of 15 amino acids. The V end was cut by 2 bases, the J end by 1 base, with 11 bases between. Looked up from germline, CDR1 is KGHSH and CDR2 is LQKENI. CDR3 in DNA: TGTGCCAGCTCACCAGCCGGGACGGATAACTATGGCTACACCTTC. As protein: CASSPAGTDNYGYTF.

The sample holds one count of this clonotype. The genes are TRBV7-2 and TRBJ1-5; D not resolved. Germline V lookup: CDR1 SGHTA, CDR2 FQGNSA. CDR3 length: 15 amino acids. Trimming pared 4 bases from V and 3 bases from J, leaving 13 bases between. The CDR3 DNA is TGTGCCAGCAGCTCCCAAGGCGCTAACAATCAGCCCCAGCATTTT. Its protein product is CASSSQGANNQPQHF.

This clonotype was detected only a few times. The J gene is TRBJ2-2, the V gene TRBV21-1; TRBD1, the table's D call, was not compared with the DNA. TRBV21-1 is assigned pseudogene status. This CDR3 is built from 16 residues. This CDR3 reads CASSKVQGSNTGELFF. The CDR3 nucleotides are TGTGCCAGCAGCAAAGTCCAGGGCTCGAACACCGGGGAGCTGTTTTTT.

CDR3 bases: TGTGCCAGCAGCCCCGCCCTTTCTGGAAACACCATATATTTT. Amino acids: CASSPALSGNTIYF. The rearrangement links TRBV7-2 to TRBJ1-3; D is unresolved. Germline loops: CDR1 SGHTA, CDR2 FQGNSA. The CDR3 spans 14 residues. Trimming pared 5 bases from V and 1 base from J, leaving 9 bases between.

This chain connects TRBV7-2 to TRBJ2-3; TRBD2 matches 8 bases. This CDR3 has 13 amino acids. V lost 5 bases, J lost 4 bases, and 2 bases stayed unmatched. Germline CDR1 is SGHTA and CDR2 is FQGNSA. DNA for the CDR3: TGTGCCAGCAGCGGGACTAGTTCAGATACGCAGTATTTT. This sequence encodes CASSGTSSDTQYF.

This clonotype was picked up a small number of times. The gene calls are TRBV4-1 and TRBJ1-5, with 7 bases that match TRBD1. V trimming: 1 base; J trimming: 5 bases; junction bases outside the gene matches: 5. This CDR3 spans 15 amino acids. Looked up from germline, CDR1 is MGHRA and CDR2 is YSYEKL. The CDR3 DNA reads TGCGCCAGCAGCCAAGTAAGCAGGGGGGATCAGCCCCAGCATTTT. Its translation: CASSQVSRGDQPQHF.

This chain joins TRBV11-2 and TRBJ1-5; tentative D call: TRBD1 (5 bases). From germline, CDR1 is SGHAT and CDR2 FQNNGV. V dropped 5 bases and J dropped 3 bases, with 23 bases sitting between them. The CDR3 consists of 18 residues. CDR3 nucleotide sequence: TGTGCCAGCAGCCCTTTCGGGAGGCGGGGACTTCTCAATCAGCCCCAGCATTTT. Translation gives CASSPFGRRGLLNQPQHF.